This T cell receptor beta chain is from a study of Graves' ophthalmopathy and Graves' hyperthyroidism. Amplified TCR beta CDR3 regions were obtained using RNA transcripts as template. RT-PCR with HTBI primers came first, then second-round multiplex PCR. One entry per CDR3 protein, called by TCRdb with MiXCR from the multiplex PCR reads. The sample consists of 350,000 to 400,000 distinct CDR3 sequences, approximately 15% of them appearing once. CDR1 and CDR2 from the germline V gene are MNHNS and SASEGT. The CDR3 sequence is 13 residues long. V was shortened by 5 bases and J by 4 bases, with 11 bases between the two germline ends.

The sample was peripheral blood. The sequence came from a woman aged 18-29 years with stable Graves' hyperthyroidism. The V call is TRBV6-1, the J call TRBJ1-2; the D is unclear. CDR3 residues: CASSRTSGYGYTF. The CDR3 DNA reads TGTGCCAGCAGTCGGACCTCGGGCTATGGCTACACCTTC.